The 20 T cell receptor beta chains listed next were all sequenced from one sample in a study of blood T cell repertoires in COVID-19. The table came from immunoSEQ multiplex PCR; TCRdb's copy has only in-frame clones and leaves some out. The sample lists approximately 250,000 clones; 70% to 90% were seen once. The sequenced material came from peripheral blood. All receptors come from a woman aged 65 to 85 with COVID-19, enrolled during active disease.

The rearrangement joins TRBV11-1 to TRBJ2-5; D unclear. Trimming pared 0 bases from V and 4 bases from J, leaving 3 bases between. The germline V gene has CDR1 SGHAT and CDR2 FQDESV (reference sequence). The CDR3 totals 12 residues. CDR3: CASSLAAETQYF. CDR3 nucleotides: TGTGCCAGCAGCTTAGCGGCAGAGACCCAGTACTTC. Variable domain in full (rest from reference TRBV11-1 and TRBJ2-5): EAEVAQSPRYKITEKSQAVAFWCDPISGHATLYWYRQILGQGPELLVQFQDESVVDDSQLPKDRFSAERLKGVDSTLKIQPAELGDSAMYLCASSLAAETQYFGPGTRLLVL.

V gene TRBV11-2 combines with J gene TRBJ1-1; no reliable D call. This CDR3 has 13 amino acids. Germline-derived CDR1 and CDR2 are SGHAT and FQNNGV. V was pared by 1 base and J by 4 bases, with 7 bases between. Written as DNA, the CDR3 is TGTGCCAGCAGCTTAGGGGAGGTCACTGAAGCTTTCTTT. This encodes CASSLGEVTEAFF.

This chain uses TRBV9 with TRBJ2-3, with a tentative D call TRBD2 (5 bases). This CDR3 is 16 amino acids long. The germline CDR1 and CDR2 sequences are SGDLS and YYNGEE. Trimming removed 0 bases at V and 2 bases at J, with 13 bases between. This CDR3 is CASSVAGNTLTDTQYF. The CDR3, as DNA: TGTGCCAGCAGCGTAGCGGGGAACACTCTCACAGATACGCAGTATTTT.

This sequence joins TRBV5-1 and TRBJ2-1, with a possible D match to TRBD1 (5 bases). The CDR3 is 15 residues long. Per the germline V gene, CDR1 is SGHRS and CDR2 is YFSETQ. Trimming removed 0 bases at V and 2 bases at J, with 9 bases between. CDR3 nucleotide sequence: TGCGCCAGCAGCTTGGTGACAGTTCCCTACAATGAGCAGTTCTTC. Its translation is CASSLVTVPYNEQFF. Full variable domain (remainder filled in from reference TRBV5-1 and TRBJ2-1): KAGVTQTPRYLIKTRGQQVTLSCSPISGHRSVSWYQQTPGQGLQFLFEYFSETQRNKGNFPGRFSGRQFSNSRSEMNVSTLELGDSALYLCASSLVTVPYNEQFFGPGTRLTVL.

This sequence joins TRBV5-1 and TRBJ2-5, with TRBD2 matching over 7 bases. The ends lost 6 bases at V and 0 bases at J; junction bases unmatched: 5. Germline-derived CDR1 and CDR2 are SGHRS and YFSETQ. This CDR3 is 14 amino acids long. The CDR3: CASILGGDQETQYF. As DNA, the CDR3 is TGCGCCAGCATCCTTGGGGGGGACCAAGAGACCCAGTACTTC. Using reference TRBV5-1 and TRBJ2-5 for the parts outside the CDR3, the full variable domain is KAGVTQTPRYLIKTRGQQVTLSCSPISGHRSVSWYQQTPGQGLQFLFEYFSETQRNKGNFPGRFSGRQFSNSRSEMNVSTLELGDSALYLCASILGGDQETQYFGPGTRLLVL.

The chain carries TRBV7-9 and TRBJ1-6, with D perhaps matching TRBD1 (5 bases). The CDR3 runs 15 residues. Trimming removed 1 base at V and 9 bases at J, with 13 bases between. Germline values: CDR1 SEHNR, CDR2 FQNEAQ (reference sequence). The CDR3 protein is CASSLDQGRGSPLHF. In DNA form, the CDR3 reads TGTGCCAGCAGCTTAGATCAGGGTCGCGGTTCACCCCTCCACTTT.

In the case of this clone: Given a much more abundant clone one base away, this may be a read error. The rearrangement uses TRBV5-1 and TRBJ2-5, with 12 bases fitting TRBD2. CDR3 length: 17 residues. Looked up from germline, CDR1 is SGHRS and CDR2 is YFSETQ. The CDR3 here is CASSYPTSGGPQGTQYF. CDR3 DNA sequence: TGCGCCAGCAGCTACCCAACTAGCGGGGGGCCTCAAGGGACCCAGTACTTC.

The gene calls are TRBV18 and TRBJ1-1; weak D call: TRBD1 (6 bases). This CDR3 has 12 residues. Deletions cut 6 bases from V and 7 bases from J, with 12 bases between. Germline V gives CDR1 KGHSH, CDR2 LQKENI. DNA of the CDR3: TGTGCCAGCTCTCCCGGGACACTTGAAGCTTTCTTT. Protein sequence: CASSPGTLEAFF.

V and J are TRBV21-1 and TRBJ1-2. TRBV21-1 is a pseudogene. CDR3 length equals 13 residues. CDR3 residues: CAGAREGDYGYTF. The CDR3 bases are TGTGCCGGGGCTAGGGAGGGAGACTATGGCTACACCTTC.

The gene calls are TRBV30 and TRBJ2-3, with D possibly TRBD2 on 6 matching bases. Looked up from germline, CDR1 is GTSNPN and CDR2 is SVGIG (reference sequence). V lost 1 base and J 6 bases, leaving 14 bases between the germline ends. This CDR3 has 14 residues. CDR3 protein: CAWSAGDGVDTQYF. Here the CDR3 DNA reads TGTGCCTGGAGTGCGGGGGATGGAGTGGATACGCAGTATTTT.

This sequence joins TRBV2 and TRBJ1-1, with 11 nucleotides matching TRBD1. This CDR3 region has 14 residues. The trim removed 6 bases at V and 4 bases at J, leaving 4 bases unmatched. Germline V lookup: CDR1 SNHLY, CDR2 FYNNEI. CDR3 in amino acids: CASSGQGAPTEAFF. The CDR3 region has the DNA TGTGCCAGCAGCGGACAGGGGGCGCCCACTGAAGCTTTCTTT.

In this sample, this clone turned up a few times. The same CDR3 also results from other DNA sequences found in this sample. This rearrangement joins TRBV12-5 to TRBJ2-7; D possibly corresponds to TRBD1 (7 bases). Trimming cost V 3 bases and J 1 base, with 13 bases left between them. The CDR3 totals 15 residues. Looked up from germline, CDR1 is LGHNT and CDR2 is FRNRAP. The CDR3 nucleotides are TGTGCTAGTGGTTTTACGCGGGACAGATCCTACGAGCAGTACTTC. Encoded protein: CASGFTRDRSYEQYF.

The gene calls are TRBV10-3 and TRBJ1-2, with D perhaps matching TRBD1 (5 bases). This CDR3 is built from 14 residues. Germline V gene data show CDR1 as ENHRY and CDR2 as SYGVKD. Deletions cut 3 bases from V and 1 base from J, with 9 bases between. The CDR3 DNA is TGTGCCATCAGTGACCGACAGAATAACTATGGCTACACCTTC. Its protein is CAISDRQNNYGYTF.

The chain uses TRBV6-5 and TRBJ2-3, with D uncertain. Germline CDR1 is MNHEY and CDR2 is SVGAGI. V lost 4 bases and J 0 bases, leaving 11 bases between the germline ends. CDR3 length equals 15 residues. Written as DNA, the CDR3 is TGTGCCAGCAGTTCGGGTCGCGGTAGCACAGATACGCAGTATTTT. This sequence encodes CASSSGRGSTDTQYF.

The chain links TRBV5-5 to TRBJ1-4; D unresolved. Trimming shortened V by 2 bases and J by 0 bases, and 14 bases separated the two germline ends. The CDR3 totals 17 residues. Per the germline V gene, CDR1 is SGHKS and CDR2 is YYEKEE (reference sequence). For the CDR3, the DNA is TGTGCCAGCAGCTTCGGGTCGGAGCGGTCAACTAATGAAAAACTGTTTTTT. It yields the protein CASSFGSERSTNEKLFF.

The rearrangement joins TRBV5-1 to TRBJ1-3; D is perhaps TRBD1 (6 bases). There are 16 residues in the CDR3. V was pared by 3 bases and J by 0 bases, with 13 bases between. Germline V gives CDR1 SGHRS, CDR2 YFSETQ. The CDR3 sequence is CASSSQGLGSGNTIYF. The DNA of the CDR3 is TGCGCCAGCAGCTCACAGGGTTTGGGCTCTGGAAACACCATATATTTT.

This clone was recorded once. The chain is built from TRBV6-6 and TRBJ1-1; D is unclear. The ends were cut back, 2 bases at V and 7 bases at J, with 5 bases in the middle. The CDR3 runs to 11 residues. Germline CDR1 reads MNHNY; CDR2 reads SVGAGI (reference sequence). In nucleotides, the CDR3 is TGTGCCAGCAGTTACCCCTTTGAAGCTTTCTTT. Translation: CASSYPFEAFF.

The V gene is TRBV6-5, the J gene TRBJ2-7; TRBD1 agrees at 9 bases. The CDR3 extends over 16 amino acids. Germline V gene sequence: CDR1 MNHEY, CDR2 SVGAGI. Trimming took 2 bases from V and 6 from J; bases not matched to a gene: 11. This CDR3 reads CASSYPEGQGSIEQYF. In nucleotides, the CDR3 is TGTGCCAGCAGTTACCCAGAGGGACAGGGTTCTATCGAGCAGTACTTC.

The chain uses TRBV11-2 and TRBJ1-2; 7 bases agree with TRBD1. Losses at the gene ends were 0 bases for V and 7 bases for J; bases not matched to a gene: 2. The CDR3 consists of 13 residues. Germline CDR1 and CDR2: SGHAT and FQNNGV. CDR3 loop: CASSLETGSGYTF. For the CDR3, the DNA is TGTGCCAGCAGCTTAGAGACAGGGAGTGGCTACACCTTC.

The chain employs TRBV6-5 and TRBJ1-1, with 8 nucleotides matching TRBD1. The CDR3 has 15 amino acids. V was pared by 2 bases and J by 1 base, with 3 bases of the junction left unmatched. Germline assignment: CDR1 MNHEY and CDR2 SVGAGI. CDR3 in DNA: TGTGCCAGCAGTTACGTCGGACAGGGGAACACTGAAGCTTTCTTT. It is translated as CASSYVGQGNTEAFF.